This T cell receptor beta chain originates from a study of tumor and adjacent non-tumor tissue in lung cancer. This sample's RNA came from whole unsorted tissue. Donors were chemotherapy-naive, newly diagnosed lung cancer surgical patients in China, August–late 2014. This CDR3 is built from 13 residues. Germline lookup yields CDR1 DFQATT and CDR2 SNEGSKA (reference sequence). The V end lost 5 bases, the J end lost 6 bases, and 13 bases lay between the germline ends. TCRbeta libraries were built with three rounds of nested PCR, modified from ARM-PCR. TCRdb re-derived calls from the multiplex PCR reads in MiXCR, one entry per CDR3 protein. The data contain approximately 120,000 distinct CDR3 sequences, roughly 80% of them singletons.

This clonotype originated in a woman aged 55-69 years with non-small cell lung cancer. The V and J genes are TRBV20-1 and TRBJ1-4; D unclear. The sequenced sample was lung tumor tissue. CDR3 loop: CSAGAGLYEKLFF. The CDR3 DNA reads TGCAGTGCTGGCGCAGGTCTGTATGAAAAACTGTTTTTT.